This entry concerns a single TCR beta chain. The data are from a study of radiotherapy plus CTLA-4 blockade in lung cancer. The CDR3 spans 13 residues. The germline CDR1 and CDR2 sequences are SGHRS and YFSETQ. V shed 0 bases and J shed 5 bases, with 6 bases lying between them. The method was immunoSEQ multiplex PCR; TCRdb's version includes in-frame clones alone and lacks a portion of them. This repertoire shows 100,000 to 150,000 clones, 85% to 90% found once; its top ten account for 5.5% to 8%. The sample was peripheral blood, taken from a patient treated with radiotherapy plus ipilimumab. The receptor's source is a human donor with non-small cell lung cancer that progressed on radiotherapy plus ipilimumab. J is TRBJ2-1 and V is TRBV5-1; no clear D gene. Here the CDR3 reads CASSLDRDNEQFF. In nucleotides, the CDR3 is TGCGCCAGCAGCTTGGACAGAGACAATGAGCAGTTCTTC.